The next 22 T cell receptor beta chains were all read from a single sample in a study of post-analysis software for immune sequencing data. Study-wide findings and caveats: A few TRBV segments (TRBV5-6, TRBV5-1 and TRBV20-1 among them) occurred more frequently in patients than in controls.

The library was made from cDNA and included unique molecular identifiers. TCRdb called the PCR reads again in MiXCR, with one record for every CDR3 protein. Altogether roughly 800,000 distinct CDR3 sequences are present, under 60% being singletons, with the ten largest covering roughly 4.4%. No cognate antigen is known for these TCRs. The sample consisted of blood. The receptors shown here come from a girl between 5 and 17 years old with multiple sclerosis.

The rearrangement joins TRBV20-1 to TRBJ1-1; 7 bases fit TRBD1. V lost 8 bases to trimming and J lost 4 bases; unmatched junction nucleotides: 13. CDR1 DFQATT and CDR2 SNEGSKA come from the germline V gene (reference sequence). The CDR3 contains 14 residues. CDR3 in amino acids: CSPGDSRTSTEAFF. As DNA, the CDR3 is TGCAGTCCCGGGGACAGCCGGACAAGCACTGAAGCTTTCTTT.

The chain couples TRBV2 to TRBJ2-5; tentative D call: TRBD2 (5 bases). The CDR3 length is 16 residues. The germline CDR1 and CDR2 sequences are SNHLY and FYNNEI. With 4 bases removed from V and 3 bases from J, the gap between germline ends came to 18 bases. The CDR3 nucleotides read TGTGCCAGCAGTGTTAGGCTAGCACGGGCTGAAGAGACCCAGTACTTC. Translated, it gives CASSVRLARAEETQYF.

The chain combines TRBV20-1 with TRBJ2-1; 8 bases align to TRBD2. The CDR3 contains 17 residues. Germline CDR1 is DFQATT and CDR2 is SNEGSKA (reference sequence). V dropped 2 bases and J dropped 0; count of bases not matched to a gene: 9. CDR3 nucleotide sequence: TGCAGTGCTAGACCGTTATTACGGGAGGGCTCCTACAATGAGCAGTTCTTC. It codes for CSARPLLREGSYNEQFF.

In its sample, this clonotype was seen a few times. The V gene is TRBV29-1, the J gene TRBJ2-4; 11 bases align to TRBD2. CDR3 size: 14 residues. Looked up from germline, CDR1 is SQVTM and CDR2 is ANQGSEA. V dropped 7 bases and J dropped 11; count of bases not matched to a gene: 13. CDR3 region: CSARLAGTFYVQYF. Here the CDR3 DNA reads TGCAGCGCCAGACTAGCGGGAACCTTTTACGTTCAGTACTTC.

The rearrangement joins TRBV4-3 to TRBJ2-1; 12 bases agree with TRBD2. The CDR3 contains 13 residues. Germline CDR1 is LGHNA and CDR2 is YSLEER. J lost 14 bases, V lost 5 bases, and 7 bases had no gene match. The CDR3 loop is CASSARLAGDEFF. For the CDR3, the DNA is TGCGCCAGCAGCGCGCGACTAGCGGGAGATGAGTTCTTC.

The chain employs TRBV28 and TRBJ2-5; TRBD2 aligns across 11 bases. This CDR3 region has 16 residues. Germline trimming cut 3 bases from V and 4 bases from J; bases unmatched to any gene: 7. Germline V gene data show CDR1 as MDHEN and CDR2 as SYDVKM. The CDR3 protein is CASSLDRLAGGETQYF. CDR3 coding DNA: TGTGCCAGCAGTTTGGATAGGCTAGCGGGAGGAGAGACCCAGTACTTC.

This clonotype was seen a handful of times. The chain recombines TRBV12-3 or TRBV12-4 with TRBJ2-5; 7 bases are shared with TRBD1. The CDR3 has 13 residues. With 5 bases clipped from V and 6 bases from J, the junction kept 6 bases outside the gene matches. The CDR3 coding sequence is TGTGCCAGCAGTCCCGGGACAGTGAAGACCCAGTACTTC. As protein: CASSPGTVKTQYF.

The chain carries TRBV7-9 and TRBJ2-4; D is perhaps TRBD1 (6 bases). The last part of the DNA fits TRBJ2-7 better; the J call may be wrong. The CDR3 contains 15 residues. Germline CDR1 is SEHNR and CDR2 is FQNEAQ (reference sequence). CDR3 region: CASSTRGDTVYEQYF. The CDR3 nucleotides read TGTGCCAGCAGCACCCGAGGGGACACTGTCTACGAGCAGTACTTC.

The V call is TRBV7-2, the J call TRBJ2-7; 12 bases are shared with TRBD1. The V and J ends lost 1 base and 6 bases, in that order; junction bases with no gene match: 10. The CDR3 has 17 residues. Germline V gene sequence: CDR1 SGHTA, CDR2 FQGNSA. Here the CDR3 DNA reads TGTGCCAGCAGCTTAGTGTTCATGGGACAGGGGGCGGGCGAGCAGTACTTC. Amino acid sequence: CASSLVFMGQGAGEQYF.

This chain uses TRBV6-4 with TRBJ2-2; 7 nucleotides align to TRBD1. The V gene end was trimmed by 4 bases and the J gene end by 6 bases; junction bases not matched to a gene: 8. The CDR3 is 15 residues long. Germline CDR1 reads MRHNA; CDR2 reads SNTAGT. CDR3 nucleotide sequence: TGTGCCAGCAGTGCAGGCTCAGGGGGTCCCGGGGAGCTGTTTTTT. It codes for CASSAGSGGPGELFF.

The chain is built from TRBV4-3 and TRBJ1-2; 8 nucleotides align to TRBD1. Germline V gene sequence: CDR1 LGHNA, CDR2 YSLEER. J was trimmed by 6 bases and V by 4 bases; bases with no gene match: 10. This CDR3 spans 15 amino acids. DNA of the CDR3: TGCGCCAGCAGCCCATCAGGGGGCGCAGCCCATGGCTACACCTTC. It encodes CASSPSGGAAHGYTF.

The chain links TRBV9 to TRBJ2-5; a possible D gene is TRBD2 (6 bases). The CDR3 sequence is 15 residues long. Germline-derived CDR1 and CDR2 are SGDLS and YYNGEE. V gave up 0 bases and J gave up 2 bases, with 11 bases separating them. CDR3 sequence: CASSVVGSGQETQYF. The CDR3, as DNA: TGTGCCAGCAGCGTAGTGGGTAGCGGACAAGAGACCCAGTACTTC.

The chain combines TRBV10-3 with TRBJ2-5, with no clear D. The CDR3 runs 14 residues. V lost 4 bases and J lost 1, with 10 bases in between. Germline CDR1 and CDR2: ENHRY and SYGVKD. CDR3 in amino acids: CAISGSSSQETQYF. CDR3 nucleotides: TGTGCCATCAGTGGGTCGAGCAGCCAAGAGACCCAGTACTTC.

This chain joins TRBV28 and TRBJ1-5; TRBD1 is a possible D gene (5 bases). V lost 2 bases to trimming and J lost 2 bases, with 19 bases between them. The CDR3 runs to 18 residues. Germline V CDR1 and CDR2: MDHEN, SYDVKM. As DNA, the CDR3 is TGTGCCAGCAGTTTACGGGGCTTGGGAGTCAGTGGCAATCAGCCCCAGCATTTT. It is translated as CASSLRGLGVSGNQPQHF.

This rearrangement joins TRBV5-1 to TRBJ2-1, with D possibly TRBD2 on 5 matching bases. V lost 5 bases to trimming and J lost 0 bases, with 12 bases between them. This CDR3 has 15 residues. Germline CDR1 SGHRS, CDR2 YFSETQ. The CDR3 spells CASRPTGVSYNEQFF. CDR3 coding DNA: TGCGCCAGCAGGCCGACCGGGGTCTCCTACAATGAGCAGTTCTTC.

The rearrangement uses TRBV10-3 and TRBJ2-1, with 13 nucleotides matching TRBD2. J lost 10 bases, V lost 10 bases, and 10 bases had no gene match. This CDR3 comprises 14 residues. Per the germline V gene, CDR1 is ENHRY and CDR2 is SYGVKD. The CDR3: CATATSGRAHEQFF. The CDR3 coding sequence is TGTGCCACCGCTACTAGCGGGAGGGCCCACGAGCAGTTCTTC.

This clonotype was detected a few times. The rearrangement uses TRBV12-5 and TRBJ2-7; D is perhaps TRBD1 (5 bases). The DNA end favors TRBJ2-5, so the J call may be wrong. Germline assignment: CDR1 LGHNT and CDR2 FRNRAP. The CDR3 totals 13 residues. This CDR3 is CASGLPGNGTQYF. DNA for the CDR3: TGTGCTAGTGGTTTGCCAGGGAACGGGACCCAGTACTTC.

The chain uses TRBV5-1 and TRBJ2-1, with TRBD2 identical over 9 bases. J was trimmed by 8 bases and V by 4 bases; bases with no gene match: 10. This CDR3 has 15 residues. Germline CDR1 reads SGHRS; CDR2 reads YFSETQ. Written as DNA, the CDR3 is TGCGCCAGCAGCCCGGTCGCTAGCGGGATTGATGAGCAGTTCTTC. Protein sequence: CASSPVASGIDEQFF.

CDR3 DNA: TGTGCCAGCAGCCGAGAGGCAGATACGCAGTATTTT. Translated, it gives CASSREADTQYF. The chain employs TRBV7-9 and TRBJ2-3; D unresolved. This CDR3 comprises 12 residues. Germline CDR1 and CDR2: SEHNR and FQNEAQ (reference sequence). V lost 5 bases, J lost 4 bases, and 7 bases lay in between. The full variable domain, with the rest looked up from reference TRBV7-9 and TRBJ2-3, is DTGVSQNPRHKITKRGQNVTFRCDPISEHNRLYWYRQTLGQGPEFLTYFQNEAQLEKSRLLSDRFSAERPKGSFSTLEIQRTEQGDSAMYLCASSREADTQYFGPGTRLTVL.

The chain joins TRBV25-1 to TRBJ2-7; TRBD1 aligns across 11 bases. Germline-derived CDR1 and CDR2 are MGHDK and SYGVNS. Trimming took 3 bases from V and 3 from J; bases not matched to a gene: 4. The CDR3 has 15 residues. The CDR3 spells CASSEGGTGGYEQYF. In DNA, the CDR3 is TGTGCCAGCAGTGAGGGTGGGACAGGGGGCTACGAGCAGTACTTC.

CDR3 in DNA: TGTGCCAGCAGCCCGGGGACAGTTCATGGAGCGGAAACGTACTCCTACAATGAGCAGTTCTTC. Protein product: CASSPGTVHGAETYSYNEQFF. The V call is TRBV5-8, the J call TRBJ2-1; TRBD1 aligns across 7 bases. CDR1 is SGHTS and CDR2 is YDEGEE in the germline V gene. CDR3 length: 21 residues. V was clipped by 4 bases and J by 0 bases; unmatched bases: 22.

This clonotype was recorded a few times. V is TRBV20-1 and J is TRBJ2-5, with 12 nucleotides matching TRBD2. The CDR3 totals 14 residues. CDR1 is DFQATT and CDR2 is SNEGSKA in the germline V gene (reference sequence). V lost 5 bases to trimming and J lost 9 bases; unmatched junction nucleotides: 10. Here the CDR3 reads CSALTSGRSVPQYF. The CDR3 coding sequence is TGCAGTGCTCTGACTAGCGGGAGATCAGTTCCCCAGTACTTC.